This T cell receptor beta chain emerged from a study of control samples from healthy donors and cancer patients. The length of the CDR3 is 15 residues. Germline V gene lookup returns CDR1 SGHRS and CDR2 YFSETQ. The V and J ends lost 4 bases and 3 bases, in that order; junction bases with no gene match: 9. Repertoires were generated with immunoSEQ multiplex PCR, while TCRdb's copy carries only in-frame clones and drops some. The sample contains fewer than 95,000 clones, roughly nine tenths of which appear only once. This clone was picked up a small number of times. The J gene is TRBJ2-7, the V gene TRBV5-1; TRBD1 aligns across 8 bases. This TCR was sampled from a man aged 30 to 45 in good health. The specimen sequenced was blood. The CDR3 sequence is CASSTGTGTRYEQYF. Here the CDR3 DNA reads TGCGCCAGCAGCACCGGGACAGGAACCCGCTACGAGCAGTACTTC. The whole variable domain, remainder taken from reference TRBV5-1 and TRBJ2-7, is KAGVTQTPRYLIKTRGQQVTLSCSPISGHRSVSWYQQTPGQGLQFLFEYFSETQRNKGNFPGRFSGRQFSNSRSEMNVSTLELGDSALYLCASSTGTGTRYEQYFGPGTRLTVT.